This T cell receptor (beta chain) was retrieved from a study of blood T cell repertoires in COVID-19. Study background: Italy, Spain and the United States were the sources of the convalescent and acute COVID-19 samples.

CDR3 length: 15 amino acids. With 6 bases clipped from V and 5 bases from J, the junction kept 4 bases outside the gene matches. Germline V gives CDR1 MNHEY, CDR2 SVGAGI. TCRdb's copy holds only in-frame clones and misses some; the assay was immunoSEQ multiplex PCR. Altogether just over 250,000 clones are present, about 81% being singletons, with the ten largest covering under 5%. Those enrolled, adults aged roughly 18 to 100 years, came from around 25 US areas. Participants reported their clinical history, and cohort assignment relied on those reports. The chain has TRBV6-5 and TRBJ2-1; 13 bases match TRBD2. Sequenced input: PBMCs or T cells enriched from blood (not recorded which). The sequence came from a man aged 30 to 39 with acute COVID-19. The CDR3 protein is CASSMTSGGNNEQFF. CDR3 sequence (DNA): TGTGCCAGCAGCATGACTAGCGGGGGGAACAATGAGCAGTTCTTC.